Shown below are 9 T cell receptor beta chains from a single sample sequenced in a study of T cells in Graves' hyperthyroidism and ophthalmopathy. RNA transcripts gave rise to amplified TCR beta CDR3 regions. An initial round of RT-PCR targeting the TCR CDR3 relied on the HTBI primer set. TCRdb used MiXCR to reprocess the multiplex PCR reads, holding one entry per CDR3 protein. The sample carries a few hundred thousand distinct CDR3 sequences, 15% to 17% recorded once. Source material: blood. These receptors were collected from a woman under 40 with Graves' hyperthyroidism.

This clonotype was recorded at least ten times. This chain joins TRBV5-1 and TRBJ1-1; D ambiguous. The germline V and J ends were trimmed by 4 bases and 4 bases, with 11 bases remaining between them. This CDR3 comprises 13 residues. The germline CDR1 and CDR2 sequences are SGHRS and YFSETQ. The CDR3 nucleotides are TGCGCCAGCAGCCATTCAGAGAGCACTGAAGCTTTCTTT. It encodes CASSHSESTEAFF.

This clonotype was counted ten times or more. The V call is TRBV12-3 or TRBV12-4, the J call TRBJ1-1; D gene uncertain. Trimming took 7 bases from V and 5 from J, leaving 14 bases between them. CDR3 length: 13 residues. The CDR3 bases are TGTGCCAGCACTATAGAAGAGGGTACTGAAGCTTTCTTT. Translating gives CASTIEEGTEAFF.

Ten or more counts support this clonotype. The genes are TRBV20-1 and TRBJ2-1; possible D gene TRBD1, 5 bases. Germline V gene data show CDR1 as DFQATT and CDR2 as SNEGSKA (reference sequence). V lost 4 bases, J lost 9 bases, and 22 bases lay in between. This CDR3 spans 15 amino acids. This CDR3 reads CSATDRSGASGEQFF. In nucleotides, the CDR3 is TGCAGTGCTACCGACCGGTCTGGGGCCTCGGGTGAGCAGTTCTTC.

Many counts were recorded for this clonotype. J is TRBJ2-2 and V is TRBV9, with 7 bases matching TRBD2. V shed 0 bases, J shed 5 bases, and the junction held 1 base outside the gene matches. The CDR3 contains 14 residues. Germline V gives CDR1 SGDLS, CDR2 YYNGEE. CDR3: CASSVGGGTGELFF. Here the CDR3 DNA reads TGTGCCAGCAGCGTAGGGGGGGGGACCGGGGAGCTGTTTTTT.

In its sample, this clonotype was seen many times. CDR3 bases: TGCAGTGCTAGTGACCAGATGCAAGAGACCCAGTACTTC. This codes for CSASDQMQETQYF. The J gene is TRBJ2-5, the V gene TRBV20-1; D call uncertain. Germline V lookup: CDR1 DFQATT, CDR2 SNEGSKA (reference sequence). Trimming took off 3 bases at V and 2 bases at J, with 10 bases between the two ends. The CDR3 totals 13 residues.

The chain couples TRBV7-2 to TRBJ1-4; no definite D call. The CDR3 is 12 residues long. Trimming left V 4 bases short and J 7 bases short, with 7 bases between. Germline V lookup: CDR1 SGHTA, CDR2 FQGNSA. The CDR3 DNA reads as TGTGCCAGCAGCTCGCGGGGTGAAAAACTGTTTTTT. It specifies CASSSRGEKLFF.

This clonotype was observed many times. CDR3 nucleotide sequence: TGCAGCGTGGGGAGTCTTCTTACCGGGGAGCTGTTTTTT. It translates to CSVGSLLTGELFF. The chain is built from TRBV29-1 and TRBJ2-2; D is perhaps TRBD2 (5 bases). The CDR3 totals 13 residues. Trimming cost V 6 bases and J 5 bases, with 13 bases left between them. In germline, CDR1 is SQVTM, CDR2 ANQGSEA.

This clonotype appeared many times. One end of the junction is discordant with germline, which a read error may explain. The chain is built from TRBV20-1 and TRBJ2-3, with a possible D match to TRBD1 (5 bases). The germline gives CDR1 DFQATT, CDR2 SNEGSKA (reference sequence). This CDR3 is 12 amino acids long. The chain's CDR3 is CSAKSSTGTQYF. As DNA, the CDR3 is TGCAGTGCTAAGAGTTCCACAGGTACGCAGTATTTT.

This clonotype was seen more than once but under ten times. This chain uses TRBV19 with TRBJ2-2; D possibly corresponds to TRBD1 (6 bases). Germline values: CDR1 LNHDA, CDR2 SQIVND (reference sequence). V gave up 10 bases and J gave up 0 bases, with 9 bases separating them. The CDR3 consists of 13 residues. CDR3 sequence: CATRTANTGELFF. CDR3 nucleotide sequence: TGTGCCACTAGGACAGCGAACACCGGGGAGCTGTTTTTT.